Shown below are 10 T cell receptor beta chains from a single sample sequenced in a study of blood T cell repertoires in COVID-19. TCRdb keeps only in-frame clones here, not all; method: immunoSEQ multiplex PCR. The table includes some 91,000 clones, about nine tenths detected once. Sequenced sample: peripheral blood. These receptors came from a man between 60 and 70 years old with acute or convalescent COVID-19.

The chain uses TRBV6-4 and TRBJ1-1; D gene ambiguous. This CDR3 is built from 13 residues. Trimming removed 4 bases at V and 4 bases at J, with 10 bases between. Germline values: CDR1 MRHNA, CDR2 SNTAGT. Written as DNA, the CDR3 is TGTGCCAGCAGTGCCGGCGAGGGCACTGAAGCTTTCTTT. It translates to CASSAGEGTEAFF.

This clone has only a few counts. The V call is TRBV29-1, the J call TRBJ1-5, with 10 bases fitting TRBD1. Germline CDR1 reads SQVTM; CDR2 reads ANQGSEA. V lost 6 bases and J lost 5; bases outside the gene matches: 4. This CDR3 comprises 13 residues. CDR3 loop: CSVRDRGDQPQHF. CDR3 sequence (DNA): TGCAGCGTCCGGGACAGGGGAGATCAGCCCCAGCATTTT.

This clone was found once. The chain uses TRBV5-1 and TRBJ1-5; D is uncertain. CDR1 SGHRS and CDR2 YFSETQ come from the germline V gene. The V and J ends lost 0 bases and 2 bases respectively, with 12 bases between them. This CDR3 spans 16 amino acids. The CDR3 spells CASSLGGQRGNQPQHF. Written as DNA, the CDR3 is TGCGCCAGCAGCTTGGGAGGGCAGAGAGGCAATCAGCCCCAGCATTTT.

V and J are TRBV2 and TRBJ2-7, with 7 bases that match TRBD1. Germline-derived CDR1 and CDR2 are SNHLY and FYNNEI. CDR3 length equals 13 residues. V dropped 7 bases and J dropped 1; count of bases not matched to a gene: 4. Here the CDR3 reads CASTGTESYEQYF. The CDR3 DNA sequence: TGTGCCAGCACCGGGACAGAGTCCTACGAGCAGTACTTC.

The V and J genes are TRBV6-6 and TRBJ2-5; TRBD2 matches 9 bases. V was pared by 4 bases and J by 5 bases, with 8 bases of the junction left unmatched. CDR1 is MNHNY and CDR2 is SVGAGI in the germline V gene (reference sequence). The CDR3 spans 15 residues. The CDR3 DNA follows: TGTGCCAGCAGTTTCCTGGCGGGGGGGAGGGAGACCCAGTACTTC. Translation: CASSFLAGGRETQYF.

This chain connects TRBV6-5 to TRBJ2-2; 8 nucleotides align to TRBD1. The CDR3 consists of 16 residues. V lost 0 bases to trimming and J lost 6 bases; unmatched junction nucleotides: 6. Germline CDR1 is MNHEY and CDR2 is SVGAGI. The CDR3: CASSYSHRGASGELFF. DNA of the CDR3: TGTGCCAGCAGTTACTCCCACAGGGGGGCGTCCGGGGAGCTGTTTTTT.

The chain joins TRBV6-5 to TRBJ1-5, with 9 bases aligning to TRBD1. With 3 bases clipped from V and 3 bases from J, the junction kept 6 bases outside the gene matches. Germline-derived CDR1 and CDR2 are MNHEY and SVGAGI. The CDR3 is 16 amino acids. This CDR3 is CASSYSGQGSNQPQHF. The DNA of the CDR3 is TGTGCCAGCAGTTATTCGGGACAGGGTTCCAATCAGCCCCAGCATTTT.

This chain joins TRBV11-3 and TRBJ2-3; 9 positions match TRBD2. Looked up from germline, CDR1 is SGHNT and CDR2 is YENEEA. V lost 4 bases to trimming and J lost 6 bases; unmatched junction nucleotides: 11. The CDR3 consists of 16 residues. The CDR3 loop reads CASSWGLAGGPDTQYF. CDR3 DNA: TGTGCCAGCAGCTGGGGCTTGGCGGGGGGGCCGGATACGCAGTATTTT.

CDR3 sequence (DNA): TGTGCCAGCAGCCAGACTAGACAGGGTTACGGTCAGCCCCAGCATTTT. Protein product: CASSQTRQGYGQPQHF. The chain has TRBV4-2 and TRBJ1-5; 7 positions agree with TRBD1. Germline lookup yields CDR1 LGHNA and CDR2 YNFKEQ. The CDR3 totals 16 residues. The V segment lost 3 bases and the J segment 6 bases; nucleotides outside the gene matches: 11.

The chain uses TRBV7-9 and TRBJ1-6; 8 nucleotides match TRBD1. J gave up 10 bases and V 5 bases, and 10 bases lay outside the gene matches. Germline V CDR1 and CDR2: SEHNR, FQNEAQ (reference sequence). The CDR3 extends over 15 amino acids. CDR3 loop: CASSPGQGSGSPLHF. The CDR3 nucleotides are TGTGCCAGCAGCCCCGGACAGGGTTCGGGCTCACCCCTCCACTTT.